The 13 T cell receptor beta chains below all came from one sample that was sequenced in a study of blood T cell repertoires in COVID-19. Using immunoSEQ multiplex PCR, the repertoire was profiled, and TCRdb retains in-frame clones only, with some absent. The sample has about 140,000 clones; over 80% are singletons. Specimen: peripheral blood. Every receptor here comes from a man younger than 45 with COVID-19, enrolled during active disease.

The V gene is TRBV10-3, the J gene TRBJ1-2, with D unclear. The CDR3 has 15 residues. Deletions cut 1 base from V and 8 bases from J, with 17 bases between. Germline values: CDR1 ENHRY, CDR2 SYGVKD. This chain's CDR3 is CAISELPAGSGGYTF. The CDR3 DNA reads TGTGCCATCAGTGAGTTACCGGCGGGTTCCGGGGGCTACACCTTC.

The genes are TRBV5-4 and TRBJ1-2; 7 positions agree with TRBD1. The J segment lost 4 bases and the V segment lost 6 bases, leaving 12 bases of the junction unmatched. Germline assignment: CDR1 SGHNT and CDR2 YYREEE (reference sequence). The CDR3 covers 15 residues. CDR3: CASTLNGQDFYGYTF. CDR3 DNA sequence: TGTGCCAGCACCTTAAACGGACAGGACTTCTATGGCTACACCTTC.

V and J are TRBV9 and TRBJ1-1; D is ambiguous. V was shortened by 2 bases and J by 1 base, with 12 bases between the two germline ends. This CDR3 comprises 15 residues. Germline loops: CDR1 SGDLS, CDR2 YYNGEE. The DNA for the CDR3 is TGTGCCAGCAGCGTGGCCGGAGTACCGAACACTGAAGCTTTCTTT. Protein product: CASSVAGVPNTEAFF.

In this sample, this clone turned up once. J is TRBJ1-2 and V is TRBV12-3 or TRBV12-4; no definite D call. The CDR3 totals 12 residues. Trimming cost V 7 bases and J 5 bases, with 11 bases left between them. CDR3 coding DNA: TGTGCCAGCACCAAAACTATTTATGGCTACACCTTC. It yields the protein CASTKTIYGYTF.

The chain uses TRBV7-8 and TRBJ2-3, with D unclear. CDR1 is SGHVS and CDR2 is FQNEAQ in the germline V gene. The length of the CDR3 is 13 residues. Deletions cut 5 bases from V and 6 bases from J, with 12 bases between. The CDR3 is CASSPNPGDTQYF. In nucleotides, the CDR3 is TGTGCCAGCAGCCCCAACCCCGGGGATACGCAGTATTTT.

The chain uses TRBV7-3 and TRBJ2-3; 8 bases map to TRBD2. CDR1 and CDR2 from the germline V gene are SGHTA and FQGTGA. V was clipped by 5 bases and J by 2 bases; unmatched bases: 15. The CDR3 loop spans 18 amino acids. The CDR3 protein is CASSPNWDSGTNTDTQYF. The CDR3, as DNA: TGTGCCAGCAGCCCTAATTGGGATAGCGGGACGAACACAGATACGCAGTATTTT.

The chain carries TRBV5-1 and TRBJ1-6; D is perhaps TRBD1 (5 bases). The CDR3 loop spans 14 amino acids. Per the germline V gene, CDR1 is SGHRS and CDR2 is YFSETQ. V lost 4 bases and J 10 bases, leaving 15 bases between the germline ends. DNA of the CDR3: TGCGCCAGCAGCGCCGGGGGGACTTGGTCACCCCTCCACTTT. Residues: CASSAGGTWSPLHF.

The rearrangement joins TRBV2 to TRBJ2-2; D is possibly TRBD2 (6 bases). The CDR3 contains 13 residues. V was trimmed by 7 bases and J by 5 bases, leaving 11 bases between them. CDR1 is SNHLY, CDR2 FYNNEI, per germline. Here the CDR3 reads CASTGTPTGELFF. In DNA, the CDR3 is TGTGCCAGCACCGGGACTCCGACCGGGGAGCTGTTTTTT.

This chain connects TRBV10-3 to TRBJ2-3; 8 positions match TRBD2. V shed 11 bases and J 0 bases; nucleotides not matched to a gene: 7. This CDR3 has 14 residues. Germline assignment: CDR1 ENHRY and CDR2 SYGVKD. CDR3 sequence: CASAAGGSTDTQYF. The CDR3 DNA reads as TGTGCCTCTGCGGCGGGAGGAAGCACAGATACGCAGTATTTT.

The chain recombines TRBV19 with TRBJ2-1; 12 positions match TRBD2. The junction had 8 bases not matched to a gene; V was cut back by 6 bases and J by 8 bases. Per germline, CDR1 LNHDA and CDR2 SQIVND (reference sequence). The CDR3 loop spans 15 amino acids. The CDR3 is CASSPILAGGYEQFF. As DNA, the CDR3 is TGTGCCAGTAGCCCCATCCTAGCGGGAGGGTATGAGCAGTTCTTC.

This chain links TRBV19 with TRBJ2-1; D is possibly TRBD2 (5 bases). The length of the CDR3 is 14 residues. Germline loops: CDR1 LNHDA, CDR2 SQIVND (reference sequence). Between the trimmed V and J ends, which lost 7 bases and 5 bases, there was a span of 15 bases. In DNA form, the CDR3 reads TGTGCCAGTAAGCAGCGGAGTCCAAACAATGAGCAGTTCTTC. Residues: CASKQRSPNNEQFF.

The chain carries TRBV25-1 and TRBJ2-7; 10 bases are a match to TRBD1. With V trimmed by 1 base and J by 3 bases, 6 bases remained unmatched. Germline values: CDR1 MGHDK, CDR2 SYGVNS. This CDR3 spans 16 amino acids. CDR3 sequence reads: CASSELGQGDVYEQYF. The CDR3, as DNA: TGTGCCAGCAGTGAATTAGGACAGGGGGATGTCTACGAGCAGTACTTC.

This clone was seen only once. This sequence joins TRBV28 and TRBJ2-1, with a tentative D call TRBD2 (6 bases). The CDR3 is made up of 15 amino acids. Trimming left V 7 bases short and J 7 bases short, with 20 bases between. Germline V gives CDR1 MDHEN, CDR2 SYDVKM. CDR3 loop: CASTLGTPGNNEQFF. DNA of the CDR3: TGTGCCAGCACCCTCGGGACTCCTGGGAATAATGAGCAGTTCTTC.